The 5 T cell receptor beta chains in this list originate from one sample, sequenced in a study of T cell responses to AZD1222 COVID-19 vaccine. Measured with immunoSEQ multiplex PCR; TCRdb has only the in-frame clones, and not every one. The repertoire consists of 100,000 to 150,000 clones, with 90% occurring once and the leading ten covering approximately 1.8%. The specimen was peripheral blood, collected on day 0 of AZD1222 vaccination. Source of these receptors: an adult in good health.

The chain is built from TRBV28 and TRBJ2-1, with a possible D match to TRBD1 (5 bases). The CDR3 is 15 residues long. CDR1 and CDR2 (germline): MDHEN, SYDVKM. V lost 6 bases to trimming and J lost 2 bases, with 14 bases between them. CDR3: CASSPGRVAYNEQFF. CDR3 coding DNA: TGTGCCAGCAGCCCCGGCAGGGTCGCCTACAATGAGCAGTTCTTC.

V and J are TRBV4-2 and TRBJ2-1; tentatively, D is TRBD2 (6 bases). The CDR3 is 17 amino acids. V lost 0 bases and J 1 base, leaving 13 bases between the germline ends. The germline V gene encodes CDR1 LGHNA and CDR2 YNFKEQ. CDR3 sequence (DNA): TGTGCCAGCAGCCAAGACATTCCCGGACTATCCTACAATGAGCAGTTCTTC. Its protein product is CASSQDIPGLSYNEQFF.

This clone was counted once. This chain connects TRBV7-2 to TRBJ1-2, with D possibly matching TRBD1 (5 bases). V lost 0 bases and J 9 bases, leaving 23 bases between the germline ends. CDR1 SGHTA and CDR2 FQGNSA come from the germline V gene. This CDR3 contains 17 residues. The CDR3 DNA reads as TGTGCCAGCAGCTTAGCTACGTCCGGAATGACAGAGTATCGCTACACCTTC. It yields the protein CASSLATSGMTEYRYTF.

The chain combines TRBV7-8 with TRBJ1-4; 7 bases match TRBD1. The ends lost 4 bases at V and 8 bases at J; junction bases unmatched: 13. This CDR3 is built from 16 residues. Germline values: CDR1 SGHVS, CDR2 FQNEAQ. The CDR3 loop is CASSSVRQGPNEKLFF. In nucleotides, the CDR3 is TGTGCCAGCAGCTCAGTACGACAGGGTCCCAACGAAAAACTGTTTTTT.

This chain connects TRBV11-2 to TRBJ2-1; D is possibly TRBD1 (5 bases). The ends were cut back, 5 bases at V and 2 bases at J, with 13 bases in the middle. The CDR3 sequence is 15 residues long. CDR1 and CDR2 (germline): SGHAT, FQNNGV. The CDR3 region has the DNA TGTGCCAGCAGCGCCCTCGTACAGGCCTACAATGAGCAGTTCTTC. Amino acids: CASSALVQAYNEQFF.